One and the same sample provided the 10 T cell receptor beta chains below, sequenced in a study of T cells in Graves' hyperthyroidism and ophthalmopathy. What was amplified from RNA transcripts were TCR beta CDR3 regions. HTBI primers were the set used in a first-round RT-PCR of the TCR CDR3. TCRdb re-analysed the multiplex PCR reads in MiXCR, keeping a single row per CDR3 protein. The sample shows hundreds of thousands of distinct CDR3 sequences, about 15% of them seen only once. The specimen sequenced was blood. These receptor sequences come from a woman aged 40 to 50 with Graves' hyperthyroidism.

This clonotype was counted between two and nine times. The V and J genes are TRBV5-1 and TRBJ1-6; perhaps TRBD1 as D (5 bases). CDR1 is SGHRS and CDR2 is YFSETQ in the germline V gene. Trimming shortened V by 4 bases and J by 7 bases, and 12 bases separated the two germline ends. This CDR3 has 14 residues. As DNA, the CDR3 is TGCGCCAGCAGCGCCCGGGACGGGAATTCACCCCTCCACTTT. Its translation: CASSARDGNSPLHF.

This clonotype appeared many times. V and J are TRBV11-2 and TRBJ2-7; D is possibly TRBD1 (5 bases). Germline-derived CDR1 and CDR2 are SGHAT and FQNNGV. The CDR3 extends over 18 amino acids. V shed 5 bases and J shed 0 bases, with 23 bases lying between them. The CDR3 DNA reads as TGTGCCAGCAGCCCGCGCATCAGGGATCTAAGGAGCTCCTACGAGCAGTACTTC. It is translated as CASSPRIRDLRSSYEQYF.

To note about this clonotype: One end of the junction varies from germline; a read error may be responsible. In DNA, the CDR3 is TGCGCCAGCAGCCAAGTGACGACACAAGAGACCCAGTACTTC. Amino acid sequence: CASSQVTTQETQYF. The rearrangement links TRBV11-2 to TRBJ2-5; D remains unclear. Germline V lookup: CDR1 SGHAT, CDR2 FQNNGV. The CDR3 spans 14 residues.

This clonotype was counted many times. CDR3 protein: CSAISGGGRQETQYF. DNA of the CDR3: TGCAGTGCTATCTCAGGAGGGGGGCGCCAAGAGACCCAGTACTTC. The chain combines TRBV20-1 with TRBJ2-5; D is tentatively TRBD1 or TRBD2 (6 bases each). The CDR3 spans 15 residues. V shed 4 bases and J shed 1 base, with 16 bases lying between them. Germline CDR1 and CDR2: DFQATT and SNEGSKA (reference sequence).

At least ten counts were recorded for this clonotype. Here the CDR3 DNA reads TGTGCCAGCAGCACGAACCCGGGACAGGGGGCCTCCTACGAGCAGTACTTC. Amino acids: CASSTNPGQGASYEQYF. The chain combines TRBV7-9 with TRBJ2-7; 12 bases are shared with TRBD1. The CDR3 contains 17 residues. The junction had 8 bases not matched to a gene; V was cut back by 5 bases and J by 0 bases. Germline V gene data show CDR1 as SEHNR and CDR2 as FQNEAQ (reference sequence).

The chain recombines TRBV20-1 with TRBJ1-4; D is ambiguous. This CDR3 has 18 amino acids. V gave up 0 bases and J gave up 0 bases, with 17 bases separating them. Germline V gives CDR1 DFQATT, CDR2 SNEGSKA (reference sequence). CDR3 in amino acids: CSARDSGPQRSTNEKLFF. In DNA form, the CDR3 reads TGCAGTGCTAGAGATTCCGGGCCCCAGAGGTCAACTAATGAAAAACTGTTTTTT.

This clonotype was picked up a small number of times. The J gene is TRBJ1-2, the V gene TRBV7-2; D remains unclear. CDR1 is SGHTA and CDR2 is FQGNSA in the germline V gene. The length of the CDR3 is 14 residues. V was clipped by 1 base and J by 1 base, with 7 bases between them. The CDR3 sequence: CASSLVNDNYGYTF. The DNA of the CDR3 is TGTGCCAGCAGCTTAGTGAATGATAACTATGGCTACACCTTC.

In its sample, this clonotype was seen a few times. A much larger clone lies a single base off, so this may be a read error. CDR3 DNA: TGTGCCAGCAGGCTCTCTGGGGCCAACGTCCTGACTTTC. Protein: CASRLSGANVLTF. The chain uses TRBV27 and TRBJ2-6; D is undetermined. The CDR3 length is 13 residues. V was trimmed by 6 bases and J by 0 bases, leaving 3 bases between them. The germline V gene encodes CDR1 MNHEY and CDR2 SMNVEV (reference sequence).

This chain uses TRBV15 with TRBJ2-4; D remains unclear. CDR3 length: 13 residues. Germline V gene data show CDR1 as LNHNV and CDR2 as YYDKDF (reference sequence). Deletions cut 1 base from V and 8 bases from J, with 9 bases between. Written as DNA, the CDR3 is TGTGCCACCAGCAGAGGGCTAGAGGACATTCAGTACTTC. This encodes CATSRGLEDIQYF.

This clonotype has ten or more counts. The gene calls are TRBV30 and TRBJ2-7, with a tentative D call TRBD1 (6 bases). CDR3 length: 12 amino acids. Trimming cost V 0 bases and J 9 bases, with 12 bases left between them. Germline assignment: CDR1 GTSNPN and CDR2 SVGIG (reference sequence). CDR3 region: CAWSVPRGGQYF. DNA for the CDR3: TGTGCCTGGAGTGTACCGAGAGGGGGGCAGTACTTC.